This T cell receptor beta chain appears in the sequencing data of a study of STAT5B mutations in CD4+ large granular lymphocyte leukemia. At the level of the study: Healthy donors showed HLA-associated enrichment of the CDR3 'QG' motif.

Assay used: immunoSEQ multiplex PCR; TCRdb lists only in-frame clones, some missing. The sample lists around 31,000 clones, around 72% occurring once. Trimming removed 3 bases from V and 6 bases from J; junction bases left unmatched: 4. The CDR3 has 14 residues. Looked up from germline, CDR1 is SQVTM and CDR2 is ANQGSEA. This receptor was obtained from a human donor in good health. Material for sequencing was CD4+ T cells from blood buffy coats. V and J are TRBV29-1 and TRBJ2-1; 11 bases are shared with TRBD2. Written as DNA, the CDR3 is TGCAGCGTTGACGGCCTAGCGGGGGGCAATGAGCAGTTCTTC. Translation gives CSVDGLAGGNEQFF.